Each of the 18 T cell receptor beta chains below was sequenced from the same sample in a study of CD8 T cells in ankylosing spondylitis (TCRdb year 2017). Library method: 5' RACE. Data came from an Illumina HiSeq 2500. TCRdb reprocessing: public reads trimmed at Q25 with fastp, clones called with MiXCR, in-frame beta chains kept. When rows share a CDR3 protein, they turn into one entry using the most common DNA and genes. For this sample the table gives 200,000 to 300,000 distinct CDR3 sequences, of which over 8.5% were detected only once. The ten biggest clones cover around 6.8% of the sample. Material: blood, either unsorted or a sorted T cell fraction (not recorded which). All receptors come from a male donor with ankylosing spondylitis or in good health (not recorded which).

This clonotype was detected ten times or more. The chain has TRBV20-1 and TRBJ2-1; D call uncertain. The CDR3 has 11 residues. Germline loops: CDR1 DFQATT, CDR2 SNEGSKA (reference sequence). The V end lost 4 bases, the J end lost 8 bases, and 9 bases lay between the germline ends. CDR3 sequence (DNA): TGCAGTGCTACATATTACGATGAGCAGTTCTTC. Amino acid sequence: CSATYYDEQFF.

This clonotype was recorded many times. The rearrangement links TRBV4-1 to TRBJ2-2, with D possibly matching TRBD2 (5 bases). V was pared by 0 bases and J by 9 bases, with 8 bases between. This CDR3 is 13 amino acids long. The germline V gene encodes CDR1 MGHRA and CDR2 YSYEKL. CDR3 in amino acids: CASSQDGNRELFF. For the CDR3, the DNA is TGCGCCAGCAGCCAAGACGGGAACCGGGAGCTGTTTTTT.

This clonotype was detected many times. The chain employs TRBV4-3 and TRBJ2-3, with a weak D call TRBD1 (6 bases). Germline V lookup: CDR1 LGHNA, CDR2 YSLEER. The V end lost 3 bases, the J end lost 1 base, and 11 bases lay between the germline ends. There are 15 residues in the CDR3. CDR3 protein: CASSHSRGGTDTQYF. The CDR3 DNA reads TGCGCCAGCAGCCATAGCAGGGGTGGCACAGATACGCAGTATTTT.

This clonotype has ten or more counts. V usage is TRBV5-1 and J usage is TRBJ2-1; no reliable D call. CDR3 length: 15 residues. The germline V gene has CDR1 SGHRS and CDR2 YFSETQ. Trimming removed 7 bases from V and 1 base from J, with 15 bases in between. CDR3 in DNA: TGCGCCAGCCAAAAGGATACAGCATCCTACAATGAGCAGTTCTTC. Residues: CASQKDTASYNEQFF.

This sequence joins TRBV20-1 and TRBJ2-3; 7 nucleotides agree with TRBD1. Germline CDR1 and CDR2: DFQATT and SNEGSKA (reference sequence). With V trimmed by 1 base and J by 2 bases, 9 bases remained unmatched. The CDR3 loop spans 16 amino acids. CDR3 sequence reads: CSARVPWTGNTDTQYF. The CDR3 region has the DNA TGCAGTGCTAGAGTCCCCTGGACAGGCAACACAGATACGCAGTATTTT.

The chain employs TRBV20-1 and TRBJ2-5; D is uncertain. Germline values: CDR1 DFQATT, CDR2 SNEGSKA (reference sequence). V lost 0 bases to trimming and J lost 1 base, with 12 bases between them. This CDR3 contains 15 residues. As DNA, the CDR3 is TGCAGTGCTAGAGAGTGGATTCGAACCCAAGAGACCCAGTACTTC. Residues: CSAREWIRTQETQYF.

The sample holds a few counts of this clonotype. The genes are TRBV18 and TRBJ2-7; D is ambiguous. The CDR3 totals 14 residues. Germline V gene sequence: CDR1 KGHSH, CDR2 LQKENI. Trimming took off 1 base at V and 6 bases at J, with 13 bases between the two ends. In DNA, the CDR3 is TGTGCCAGCTCACCACGGGCTGGCAGGAGCGAGCAGTACTTC. This sequence encodes CASSPRAGRSEQYF.

This clonotype was counted ten times or more. This chain links TRBV20-1 with TRBJ2-4; D call uncertain. The CDR3 loop spans 11 amino acids. Germline V gene data show CDR1 as DFQATT and CDR2 as SNEGSKA (reference sequence). V was cut by 5 bases and J by 4 bases, with 6 bases left in between. The DNA of the CDR3 is TGCAGTGCTCCTTCAAAAAACATTCAGTACTTC. It yields the protein CSAPSKNIQYF.

This clonotype appeared many times. The rearrangement uses TRBV5-1 and TRBJ2-1; 8 nucleotides line up with TRBD2. Germline V gene lookup returns CDR1 SGHRS and CDR2 YFSETQ. CDR3 length equals 14 residues. With 5 bases clipped from V and 4 bases from J, the junction kept 5 bases outside the gene matches. The CDR3 loop reads CASRSGGEYNEQFF. The CDR3 DNA sequence: TGCGCCAGCAGGTCCGGGGGGGAGTACAATGAGCAGTTCTTC. The full variable domain, completed using reference TRBV5-1 and TRBJ2-1, is KAGVTQTPRYLIKTRGQQVTLSCSPISGHRSVSWYQQTPGQGLQFLFEYFSETQRNKGNFPGRFSGRQFSNSRSEMNVSTLELGDSALYLCASRSGGEYNEQFFGPGTRLTVL.

At least ten counts were recorded for this clonotype. The chain uses TRBV6-1 and TRBJ2-3, with 8 bases fitting TRBD2. J was trimmed by 4 bases and V by 3 bases; bases with no gene match: 6. The CDR3 loop spans 15 amino acids. From germline, CDR1 is MNHNS and CDR2 SASEGT. CDR3 protein: CASSEAGGRSDTQYF. CDR3 DNA sequence: TGTGCCAGCAGTGAGGCGGGGGGCCGATCAGATACGCAGTATTTT.

This clonotype was detected many times. V and J are TRBV7-9 and TRBJ2-7, with D uncertain. The germline CDR1 and CDR2 sequences are SEHNR and FQNEAQ (reference sequence). The V and J ends lost 5 bases and 0 bases respectively, with 11 bases between them. This CDR3 has 14 amino acids. CDR3 DNA sequence: TGTGCCAGCAGCAGGACGGATAGCTCCTACGAGCAGTACTTC. Its protein product is CASSRTDSSYEQYF.

In this sample, this clonotype turned up many times. The gene calls are TRBV10-2 and TRBJ2-1, with D unclear. The V end was cut by 6 bases, the J end by 9 bases, with 12 bases between. This CDR3 has 12 residues. Germline V lookup: CDR1 WSHSY, CDR2 SAAADI. CDR3 coding DNA: TGCGCCAGCAGCCCCGGAAGTCGTGAGCAGTTCTTC. Its translation: CASSPGSREQFF.

At least ten counts were recorded for this clonotype. The V gene is TRBV30, the J gene TRBJ2-1, with 8 bases identical to TRBD2. From germline, CDR1 is GTSNPN and CDR2 SVGIG (reference sequence). The CDR3 is 14 amino acids. V shed 3 bases, J shed 10 bases, and the junction held 11 bases outside the gene matches. DNA of the CDR3: TGTGCCTGGAGGACCGGGAGGGGTTTTGAGGAGCAGTTCTTC. It is translated as CAWRTGRGFEEQFF.

Ten or more counts support this clonotype. The chain uses TRBV5-1 and TRBJ2-1, with D possibly TRBD1 on 6 matching bases. Trimming cost V 7 bases and J 6 bases, with 17 bases left between them. CDR1 and CDR2 (germline): SGHRS, YFSETQ. The CDR3 contains 14 residues. In nucleotides, the CDR3 is TGCGCCAGCGTTACAGGGATTGGAGGCAATGAGCAGTTCTTC. This encodes CASVTGIGGNEQFF.

This clonotype was found many times. The chain is built from TRBV12-3 or TRBV12-4 and TRBJ1-1, with D hard to call. Between the trimmed V and J ends, which lost 6 bases and 3 bases, there was a span of 14 bases. The CDR3 contains 14 residues. CDR3 in amino acids: CASSPGRSHTEAFF. CDR3 coding DNA: TGTGCCAGCAGCCCCGGAAGGTCCCACACTGAAGCTTTCTTT.

This clonotype was seen ten or more times. The chain's CDR3 is CASSYLYETQYF. Written as DNA, the CDR3 is TGTGCCAGCAGTTACCTTTACGAGACCCAGTACTTC. The chain recombines TRBV6-2 or TRBV6-3 with TRBJ2-5; D unclear. The V gene lost 2 bases and the J gene lost 5 bases, with 6 bases spanning the gap. CDR3 size: 12 residues. From germline, CDR1 is MNHEY and CDR2 SVGEGT.

The rearrangement joins TRBV7-6 to TRBJ2-5; possible D gene TRBD1, 6 bases. V gave up 3 bases and J gave up 5 bases, with 13 bases separating them. Germline V gives CDR1 SGHVS, CDR2 FNYEAQ. The length of the CDR3 is 14 residues. Here the CDR3 reads CASSFLGARETQYF. The CDR3 DNA is TGTGCCAGCAGCTTTCTGGGGGCTCGGGAGACCCAGTACTTC.

This clonotype was seen at least ten times. The rearrangement joins TRBV4-3 to TRBJ2-5; possible D gene TRBD2, 5 bases. Trimming left V 1 base short and J 1 base short, with 10 bases between. The CDR3 sequence is 15 residues long. Germline CDR1 LGHNA, CDR2 YSLEER. CDR3 nucleotide sequence: TGCGCCAGCAGCCAAGCCCCGGGATCCCAAGAGACCCAGTACTTC. It encodes CASSQAPGSQETQYF.